A single T cell receptor beta chain is shown here with its context. TCRdb's copy holds only in-frame clones and misses some; the assay was immunoSEQ multiplex PCR. Of about 2.4 million clones in the sample, approximately 93% were seen once. The sample originates from a study of shared clonotypes between healthy human individuals. V was cut by 8 bases and J by 8 bases, with 19 bases left in between. Germline CDR1 reads MNHEY; CDR2 reads SVGAGI. The CDR3 consists of 15 residues. The sequenced sample was naive CD4+ T cells from PBMCs. Subset indicated: CD45RA+ positively selected. The chain joins TRBV6-5 to TRBJ1-6; the D is unclear. The receptor comes from a man aged 18 to 30 in good health. Some clones in this sample may be carry-over from other donors' samples. CDR3 loop: CASLRAVGGYSPLHF. CDR3 DNA: TGTGCCAGCCTAAGGGCCGTCGGAGGATATTCACCCCTCCACTTT.